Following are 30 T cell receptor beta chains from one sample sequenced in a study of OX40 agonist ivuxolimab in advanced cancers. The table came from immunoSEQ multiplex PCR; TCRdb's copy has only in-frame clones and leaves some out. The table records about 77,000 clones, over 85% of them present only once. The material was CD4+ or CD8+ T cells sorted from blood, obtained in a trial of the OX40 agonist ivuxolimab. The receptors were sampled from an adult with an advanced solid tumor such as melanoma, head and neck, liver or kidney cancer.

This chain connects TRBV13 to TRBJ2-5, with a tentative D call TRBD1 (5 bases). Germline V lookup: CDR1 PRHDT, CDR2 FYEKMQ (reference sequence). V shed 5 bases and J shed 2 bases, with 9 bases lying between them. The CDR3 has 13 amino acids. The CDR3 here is CASSPPGQETQYF. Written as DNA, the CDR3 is TGTGCCAGCAGCCCCCCAGGGCAAGAGACCCAGTACTTC.

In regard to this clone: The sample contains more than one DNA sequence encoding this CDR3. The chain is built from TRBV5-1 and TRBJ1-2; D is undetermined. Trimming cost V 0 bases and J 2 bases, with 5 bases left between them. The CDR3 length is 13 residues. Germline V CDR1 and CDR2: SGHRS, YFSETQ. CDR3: CASSLGQNYGYTF. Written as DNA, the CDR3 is TGCGCCAGCAGCTTGGGCCAGAACTATGGCTACACCTTC.

The CDR3 spells CASSEESGANVLTF. DNA of the CDR3: TGTGCCAGCAGTGAGGAGTCTGGGGCCAACGTCCTGACTTTC. The chain employs TRBV2 and TRBJ2-6, with D unresolved. Germline CDR1 and CDR2: SNHLY and FYNNEI. The CDR3 length is 14 residues. Trimming removed 3 bases at V and 1 base at J, with 4 bases between.

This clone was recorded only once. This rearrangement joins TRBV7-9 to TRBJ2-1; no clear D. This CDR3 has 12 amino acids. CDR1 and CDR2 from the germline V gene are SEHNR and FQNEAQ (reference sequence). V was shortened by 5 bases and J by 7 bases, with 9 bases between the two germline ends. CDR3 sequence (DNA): TGTGCCAGCAGCCCCACGTTGAATGAGCAGTTCTTC. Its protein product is CASSPTLNEQFF.

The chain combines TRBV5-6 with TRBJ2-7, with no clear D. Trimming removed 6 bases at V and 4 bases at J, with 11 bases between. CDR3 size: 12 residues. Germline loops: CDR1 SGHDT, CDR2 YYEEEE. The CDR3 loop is CASTLGSYEQYF. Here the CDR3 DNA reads TGTGCCAGCACCCTGGGCAGTTACGAGCAGTACTTC.

The CDR3: CASSLEGGTEAFF. CDR3 DNA sequence: TGTGCCAGCAGCCTCGAGGGCGGCACTGAAGCTTTCTTT. The chain joins TRBV5-4 to TRBJ1-1, with D unresolved. CDR1 and CDR2 from the germline V gene are SGHNT and YYREEE (reference sequence). This CDR3 is 13 amino acids long. Trimming removed 4 bases from V and 4 bases from J, with 11 bases in between.

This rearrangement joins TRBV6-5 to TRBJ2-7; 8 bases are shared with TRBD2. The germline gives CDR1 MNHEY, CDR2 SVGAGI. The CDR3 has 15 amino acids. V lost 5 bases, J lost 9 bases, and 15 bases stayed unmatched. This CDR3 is CASSPRGGRSSGQYF. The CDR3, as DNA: TGTGCCAGCAGTCCCCGGGGGGGCCGCAGCTCCGGGCAGTACTTC.

CDR3 bases: TGCAGCGTTGAAGGGCTAGCGGGAGACGGGACAGATACGCAGTATTTT. Its translation is CSVEGLAGDGTDTQYF. The genes are TRBV29-1 and TRBJ2-3, with 10 bases aligning to TRBD2. With V trimmed by 1 base and J by 3 bases, 7 bases remained unmatched. Germline V gives CDR1 SQVTM, CDR2 ANQGSEA. CDR3 length: 16 residues.

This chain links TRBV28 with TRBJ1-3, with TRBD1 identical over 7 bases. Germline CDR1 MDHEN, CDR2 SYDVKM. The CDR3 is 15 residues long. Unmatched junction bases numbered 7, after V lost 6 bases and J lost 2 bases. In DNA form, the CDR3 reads TGTGCCAGCAGCGCCTGGGGGACAGCTGGAAACACCATATATTTT. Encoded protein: CASSAWGTAGNTIYF.

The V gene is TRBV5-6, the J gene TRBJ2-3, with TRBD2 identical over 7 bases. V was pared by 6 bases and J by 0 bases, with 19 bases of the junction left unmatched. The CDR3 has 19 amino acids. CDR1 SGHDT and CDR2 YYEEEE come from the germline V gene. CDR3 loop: CASTLGSVLAGESTDTQYF. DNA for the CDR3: TGTGCCAGCACCCTCGGAAGTGTTTTGGCGGGAGAGAGCACAGATACGCAGTATTTT.

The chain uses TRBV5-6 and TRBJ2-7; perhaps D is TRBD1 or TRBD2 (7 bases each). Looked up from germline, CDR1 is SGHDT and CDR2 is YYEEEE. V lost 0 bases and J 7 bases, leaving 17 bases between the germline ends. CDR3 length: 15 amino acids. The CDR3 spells CASSLAWQGGVEQYF. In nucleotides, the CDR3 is TGTGCCAGCAGCTTGGCTTGGCAGGGGGGGGTTGAGCAGTACTTC. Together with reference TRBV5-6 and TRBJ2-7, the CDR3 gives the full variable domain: DAGVTQSPTHLIKTRGQQVTLRCSPKSGHDTVSWYQQALGQGPQFIFQYYEEEERQRGNFPDRFSGHQFPNYSSELNVNALLLGDSALYLCASSLAWQGGVEQYFGPGTRLTVT.

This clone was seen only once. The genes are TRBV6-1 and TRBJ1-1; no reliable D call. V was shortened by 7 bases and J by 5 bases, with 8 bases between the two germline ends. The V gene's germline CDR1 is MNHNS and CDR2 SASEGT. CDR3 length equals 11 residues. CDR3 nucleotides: TGTGCCAGCAAGGGTGGTACTGAAGCTTTCTTT. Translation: CASKGGTEAFF.

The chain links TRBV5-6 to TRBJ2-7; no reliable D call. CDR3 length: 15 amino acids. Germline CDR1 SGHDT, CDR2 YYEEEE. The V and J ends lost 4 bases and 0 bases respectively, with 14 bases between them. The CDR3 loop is CASSPRRIFSYEQYF. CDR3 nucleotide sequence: TGTGCCAGCAGCCCCCGACGGATTTTCTCCTACGAGCAGTACTTC.

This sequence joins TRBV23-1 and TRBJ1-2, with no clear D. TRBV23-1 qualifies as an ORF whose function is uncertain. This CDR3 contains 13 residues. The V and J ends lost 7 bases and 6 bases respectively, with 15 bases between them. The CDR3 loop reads CASTIAGRDGYTF. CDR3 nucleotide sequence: TGCGCCAGCACTATTGCAGGTAGGGATGGCTACACCTTC.

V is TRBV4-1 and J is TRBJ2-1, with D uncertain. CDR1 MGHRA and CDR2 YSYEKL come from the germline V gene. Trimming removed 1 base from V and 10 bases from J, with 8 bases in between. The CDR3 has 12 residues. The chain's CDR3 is CASSQGLREQFF. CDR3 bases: TGCGCCAGCAGCCAAGGCCTAAGAGAGCAGTTCTTC.

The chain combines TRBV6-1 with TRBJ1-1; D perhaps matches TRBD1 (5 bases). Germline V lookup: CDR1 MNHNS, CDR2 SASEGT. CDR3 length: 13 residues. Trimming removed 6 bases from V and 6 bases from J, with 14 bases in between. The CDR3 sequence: CASSRQTKAEAFF. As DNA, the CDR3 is TGTGCCAGCAGCCGACAGACTAAGGCTGAAGCTTTCTTT.

CDR3 coding DNA: TGCGCCAGCAGCTTGGTATCCGGGGTCTCTGGGGCCAACGTCCTGACTTTC. Protein: CASSLVSGVSGANVLTF. The chain uses TRBV5-1 and TRBJ2-6; perhaps TRBD2 as D (5 bases). V dropped 0 bases and J dropped 0 bases, with 10 bases sitting between them. This CDR3 has 17 amino acids. Germline assignment: CDR1 SGHRS and CDR2 YFSETQ.

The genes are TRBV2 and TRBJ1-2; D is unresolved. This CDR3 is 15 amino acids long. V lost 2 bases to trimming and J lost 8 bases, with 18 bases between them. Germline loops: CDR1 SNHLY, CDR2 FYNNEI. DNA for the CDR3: TGTGCCAGCAGTGAAACAGAGCCATTTCCGGGGGGCTACACCTTC. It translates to CASSETEPFPGGYTF.

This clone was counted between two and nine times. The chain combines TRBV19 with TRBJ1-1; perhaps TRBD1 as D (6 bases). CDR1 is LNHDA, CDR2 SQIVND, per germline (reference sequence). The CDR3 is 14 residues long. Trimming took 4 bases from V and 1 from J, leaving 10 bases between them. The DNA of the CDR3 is TGTGCCAGTAGTACACAGGGCGGGAACACTGAAGCTTTCTTT. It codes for CASSTQGGNTEAFF.

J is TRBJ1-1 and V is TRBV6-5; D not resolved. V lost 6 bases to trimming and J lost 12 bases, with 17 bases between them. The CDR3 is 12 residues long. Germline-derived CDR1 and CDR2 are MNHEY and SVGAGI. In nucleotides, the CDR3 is TGTGCCAGCAGCCGGACGGGAGGTGTAACTTTCTTT. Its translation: CASSRTGGVTFF.

The CDR3 DNA sequence: TGTGCCAGCAGCTTCAGCCTCCCCTACAATGAGCAGTTCTTC. Translated, it gives CASSFSLPYNEQFF. The chain employs TRBV5-6 and TRBJ2-1; D not resolved. The V gene lost 2 bases and the J gene lost 2 bases, with 8 bases spanning the gap. The CDR3 contains 14 residues. Germline V lookup: CDR1 SGHDT, CDR2 YYEEEE.

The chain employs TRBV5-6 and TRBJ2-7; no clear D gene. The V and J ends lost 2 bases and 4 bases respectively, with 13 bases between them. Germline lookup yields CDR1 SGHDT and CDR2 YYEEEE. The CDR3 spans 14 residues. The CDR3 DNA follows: TGTGCCAGCAGCTTCCTCCCAGGCCCTTACGAGCAGTACTTC. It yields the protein CASSFLPGPYEQYF.

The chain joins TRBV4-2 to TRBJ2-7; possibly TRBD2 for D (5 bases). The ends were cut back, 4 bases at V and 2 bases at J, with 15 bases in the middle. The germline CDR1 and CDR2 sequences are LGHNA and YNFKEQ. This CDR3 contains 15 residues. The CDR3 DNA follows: TGTGCCAGCAGCCCCGGTCTAGCACTCCCCTACGAGCAGTACTTC. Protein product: CASSPGLALPYEQYF.

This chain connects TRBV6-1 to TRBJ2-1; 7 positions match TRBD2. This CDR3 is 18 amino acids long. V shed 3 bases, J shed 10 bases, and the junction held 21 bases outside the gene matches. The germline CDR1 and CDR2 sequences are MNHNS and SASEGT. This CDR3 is CASSDLPSGGPPGREQFF. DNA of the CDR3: TGTGCCAGCAGTGACTTGCCTAGCGGAGGCCCCCCAGGTCGGGAGCAGTTCTTC.

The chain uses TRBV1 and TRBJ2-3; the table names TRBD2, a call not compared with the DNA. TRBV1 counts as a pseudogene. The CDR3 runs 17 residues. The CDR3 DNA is TGCACCAGCAGCCAAGAATCGGGGGGTCGAGGCCCAGATACGCAGTATTTT. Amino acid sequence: CTSSQESGGRGPDTQYF.

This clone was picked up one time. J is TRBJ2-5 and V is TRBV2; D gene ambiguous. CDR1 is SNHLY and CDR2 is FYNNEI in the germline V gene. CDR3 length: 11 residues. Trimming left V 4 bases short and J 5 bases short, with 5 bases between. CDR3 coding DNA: TGTGCCAGCAGTGTTTCGGAGACCCAGTACTTC. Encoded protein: CASSVSETQYF.

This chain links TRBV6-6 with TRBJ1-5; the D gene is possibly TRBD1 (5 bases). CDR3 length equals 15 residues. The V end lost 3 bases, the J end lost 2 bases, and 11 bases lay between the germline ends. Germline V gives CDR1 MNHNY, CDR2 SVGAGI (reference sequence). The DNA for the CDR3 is TGTGCCAGCAGTTATGGGGGAGGGGGCAATCAGCCCCAGCATTTT. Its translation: CASSYGGGGNQPQHF.

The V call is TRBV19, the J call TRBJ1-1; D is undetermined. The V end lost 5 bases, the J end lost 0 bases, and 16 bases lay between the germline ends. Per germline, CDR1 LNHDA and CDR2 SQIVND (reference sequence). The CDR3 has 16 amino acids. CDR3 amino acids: CASSRGGQRLNTEAFF. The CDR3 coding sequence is TGTGCCAGTAGTCGTGGAGGTCAGCGTTTGAACACTGAAGCTTTCTTT.

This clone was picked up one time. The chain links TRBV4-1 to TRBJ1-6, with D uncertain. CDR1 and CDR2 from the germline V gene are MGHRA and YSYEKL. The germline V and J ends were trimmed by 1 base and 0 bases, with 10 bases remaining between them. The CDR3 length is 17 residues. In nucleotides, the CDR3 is TGCGCCAGCAGCCAAGTGGCGGGGAGCTCCTATAATTCACCCCTCCACTTT. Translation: CASSQVAGSSYNSPLHF.

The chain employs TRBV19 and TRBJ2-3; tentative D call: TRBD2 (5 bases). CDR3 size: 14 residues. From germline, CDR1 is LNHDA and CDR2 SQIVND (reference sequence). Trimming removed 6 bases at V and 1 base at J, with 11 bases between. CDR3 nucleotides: TGTGCCAGTAGAGGCAACGGGGGCACAGATACGCAGTATTTT. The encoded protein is CASRGNGGTDTQYF.